The rows below give T cell receptor beta chains drawn from one sample of a study of blood T cells in healthy people across ages. TCRdb itself ran the 5' RACE reads through MiXCR, one entry per CDR3 protein. The sample has about 1.4 million distinct CDR3 sequences, approximately 60% seen once; the top ten hold over 5.5%. The sequencing input was blood. The receptors were sampled from a man younger than 30 in good health. Each CDR3 is given with its conserved first and last residue. The D gene is left open where the match is weak. Size values are once, few and many counts, or a class for expanded clones, and some rows have none.

TRBJ1-6 | . | TRBV10-3 | few | TGTGCCATCAGTGCCAGCATCTTGCGTAATTCACCCCTCCACTTT | CAISASILRNSPLHF
TRBJ2-7 | TRBD2 | TRBV28 | . | TGTGCCAGCAGTCCGTATCCGGGACTAGCAAACGAGCAGTACTTC | CASSPYPGLANEQYF
TRBJ1-2 | . | TRBV7-9 | few | TGTGCCAGCAGCTTCCTCCTTGATGGCTACACCTTC | CASSFLLDGYTF
TRBJ2-7 | TRBD2 | TRBV28 | . | TGTGCCAGCAGTTTCCCAGCCCCAGCGGGGAGCTCCTACGAGCAGTACTTC | CASSFPAPAGSSYEQYF
TRBJ2-1 | TRBD2 | TRBV4-1 | . | TGCGCCAGCAGCCAACCGGATACGGGGACTAGCGGGAATAATGAGCAGTTCTTC | CASSQPDTGTSGNNEQFF
TRBJ2-7 | TRBD2 | TRBV29-1 | few | TGCAGCGTTGGAGTAGGGCTAGCGGGAGGCGAGCAGTACTTC | CSVGVGLAGGEQYF
TRBJ2-3 | TRBD1 | TRBV6-1 | few | TGTGCCAGCAGTGAAATACAGGGGGCTAGAGATACGCAGTATTTT | CASSEIQGARDTQYF
TRBJ1-2 | TRBD1 | TRBV4-3 | few | TGCGCCAGCAGCCCCAACCCACAGGGGTCTAGGAATGGCTACACCTTC | CASSPNPQGSRNGYTF
TRBJ2-5 | TRBD2 | TRBV7-9 | . | TGTGCCAGCAGCTTAGGAGGGACTAGCAGTCTCCAAGAGACCCAGTACTTC | CASSLGGTSSLQETQYF
TRBJ2-4 | . | TRBV6-1 | . | TGTGCCAGCAGTCCCCGGACTACCCTGGGGGGCATTCAGTACTTC | CASSPRTTLGGIQYF
TRBJ2-7 | . | TRBV6-2/TRBV6-3 | . | TGTGCCAGCTGGCACAGGAGCTCCTACGAGCAGTACTTC | CASWHRSSYEQYF
TRBJ2-3 | . | TRBV14 | . | TGTGCCAGCAGCCAAGACACTAAGACTAGACTCTTCACAGATACGCAGTATTTT | CASSQDTKTRLFTDTQYF
TRBJ2-5 | . | TRBV14 | . | TGTGCCAGTAGCCAATTATCTGGGAAAGAGACCCAGTACTTC | CASSQLSGKETQYF
TRBJ2-1 | . | TRBV10-3 | . | TGTGCCATCAGTGATCTAGGGGATGAATTCCAGGGCGAGCAGTTCTTC | CAISDLGDEFQGEQFF
TRBJ2-3 | TRBD2 | TRBV7-9 | few | TGTGCCAGCAGCTCCGGGACTAGCGGGAACACAGATACGCAGTATTTT | CASSSGTSGNTDTQYF
TRBJ2-5 | . | TRBV6-2/TRBV6-3 | . | TGTGCCAGCAGGGAACAGGTCCCGGAGACCCAGTACTTC | CASREQVPETQYF
TRBJ2-7 | TRBD2 | TRBV4-1 | few | TGCGCCAGCAGCCCTAACCAGCGGGAGGACCTCTACGAGCAGTACTTC | CASSPNQREDLYEQYF
TRBJ2-1 | TRBD2 | TRBV4-1 | few | TGCGCCAGCAGCCCAGGACTAGCGGGATTAGAGCAGTTCTTC | CASSPGLAGLEQFF
TRBJ2-1 | . | TRBV7-9 | . | TGTGCCAGCAGCGGGGACGGCAATGAGCAGTTCTTC | CASSGDGNEQFF
TRBJ1-5 | . | TRBV20-1 | . | TGCAGTGCTAGCCCAGGTTTTCAGCCCCAGCATTTT | CSASPGFQPQHF
TRBJ2-7 | . | TRBV5-1 | few | TGCGCCAGCAGCCCGTCGGGACACCAGGGCCTCGAGCAGTACTTC | CASSPSGHQGLEQYF
TRBJ2-1 | . | TRBV7-2 | . | TGTGCCAGCAGCTTAGTGTCAGATCCATACAATGAGCAGTTCTTC | CASSLVSDPYNEQFF
TRBJ2-7 | . | TRBV4-1 | . | TGCGCCGGCAGCCAAGTTGGGGCGGGACTTGGGTACGAGCAGTACTTC | CAGSQVGAGLGYEQYF
TRBJ2-1 | TRBD2 | TRBV5-1 | . | TGCGCCAGCCGTTTGAGTTTAGGTAGCGGGGGCCACAATGAGCAGTTCTTC | CASRLSLGSGGHNEQFF
TRBJ2-2 | . | TRBV12-3/TRBV12-4 | . | TGTGCCAGCAGTCTGAGTGACACCGGGGAGCTGTTTTTT | CASSLSDTGELFF
TRBJ2-1 | TRBD1 | TRBV29-1 | few | TGCAGCGTCACCCACGGGACAGGTACGGGTGAGCAGTTCTTC | CSVTHGTGTGEQFF
TRBJ1-2 | . | TRBV9 | once | TGTGCCAGCAGCGTAGTTGGAGAGGCTGTCTATGGCTACACCTTC | CASSVVGEAVYGYTF
TRBJ2-1 | . | TRBV6-5 | . | TGTGCCAGCAGTTATCGGGGATTGGGCAATGAGCAGTTCTTC | CASSYRGLGNEQFF
TRBJ2-5 | . | TRBV20-1 | . | TGCAGTGCTAGAGCTCCGACGTACCAAGAGACCCAGTACTTC | CSARAPTYQETQYF
TRBJ1-5 | . | TRBV10-3 | . | TGTGCCATCAGTGAATACCATAGCAATCAGCCCCAGCATTTT | CAISEYHSNQPQHF
TRBJ2-7 | . | TRBV27 | many | TGTGCCAGCAGTGTGGCAGGCTCCTACGAGCAGTACTTC | CASSVAGSYEQYF
TRBJ2-5 | . | TRBV20-1 | . | TGCAGTGCTCGTAAGGCCGCGGGGTGGGAGACCCAGTACTTC | CSARKAAGWETQYF
TRBJ2-1 | . | TRBV10-3 | . | TGTGCCATCAGTGAGTACATGGACAATGAGCAGTTCTTC | CAISEYMDNEQFF
TRBJ2-1 | TRBD2 | TRBV29-1 | . | TGCAGCCTTCACGACCTAGCGGGGGGGCAGTCGTTCTTC | CSLHDLAGGQSFF
TRBJ2-1 | . | TRBV3-1 | . | TGTGCCAGCAGCCAAATAGGAGGGGGCTCCTACAATGAGCAGTTCTTC | CASSQIGGGSYNEQFF
TRBJ2-7 | TRBD1 | TRBV7-2 | . | TGTGCCAGCAGCTTCGGACAGGGTTTCGCCTACGAGCAGTACTTC | CASSFGQGFAYEQYF
TRBJ2-5 | . | TRBV18 | once | TGTGCCAGCTCAGAGATTCCCCAAGAGACCCAGTACTTC | CASSEIPQETQYF
TRBJ1-4 | TRBD1 | TRBV7-2 | few | TGTGCCAGCAGCCCTAACGCCAGGGGGTATGAAAAACTGTTTTTT | CASSPNARGYEKLFF
TRBJ2-7 | TRBD1 | TRBV4-3 | . | TGCGCCAGCAGCCAGGAGCCGGGACAGCTGTACGAGCAGTACTTC | CASSQEPGQLYEQYF
TRBJ2-2 | . | TRBV25-1 | . | TGTGCCAGCAGTGACTCCCGCAGGAACACCGGGGAGCTGTTTTTT | CASSDSRRNTGELFF
TRBJ2-1 | . | TRBV7-2 | . | TGTGCCAGCAGCTCGGACGGGGGCAATGAGCAGTTCTTC | CASSSDGGNEQFF